This T cell receptor (beta chain) was captured in a study of CD8 T cells in ankylosing spondylitis. Library preparation for TCR beta used quantitative 5'-RACE with molecular barcodes. In TCRdb, the 5' RACE reads were re-called with MiXCR into one record per CDR3 protein. The table shows over 150,000 distinct CDR3 sequences, with around a sixth occurring only once. There are 16 residues in the CDR3. Germline values: CDR1 MNHEY, CDR2 SMNVEV (reference sequence). V was shortened by 5 bases and J by 2 bases, with 16 bases between the two germline ends. Study conclusions and caveats: The authors found the disease-linked clones to be CD8+ and relatively rare in peripheral blood. Blood from ankylosing spondylitis patients appeared to carry a characteristic roughly 8-variant TCR beta motif.

Regarding this clonotype: The antigen is undetermined.

This receptor was obtained from a male donor between 5 and 29 years old with ankylosing spondylitis or in good health (not recorded which). The chain couples TRBV27 to TRBJ1-5; D gene ambiguous. The source material was blood, either unsorted or a sorted T cell fraction (not recorded which). CDR3 sequence (DNA): TGTGCCAGCAGTCTTTTTGGGAACGTGGGCAATCAGCCCCAGCATTTT. It encodes CASSLFGNVGNQPQHF.